The clone carrying this TCR beta chain showed up many times. The antigen is unknown. From germline, CDR1 is SGHRS and CDR2 YFSETQ. V dropped 0 bases and J dropped 4; count of bases not matched to a gene: 9. The CDR3 runs 17 residues. This sample stems from a study of identical twins. Findings and caveats of the study: Beta out-of-frame twin sharing showed a weaker excess.

TCRdb re-called the 5' RACE reads through MiXCR, storing one row per CDR3 protein. The sample includes approximately 630,000 distinct CDR3 sequences, under 8.5% of them seen just once. This same sample was also part of a study on yellow fever vaccine responses in identical twins.

The chain combines TRBV5-1 with TRBJ2-3; TRBD2 agrees at 9 bases. Sequenced material: PBMCs. The clonotype originates from a woman between 18 and 30 years old in good health. The CDR3 nucleotides are TGCGCCAGCAGCTTGGAGGCGGCTAGCGGGAACCCAGATACGCAGTATTTT. Protein: CASSLEAASGNPDTQYF.